The 29 T cell receptor beta chains listed next were all sequenced from one sample in a study of blood T cells in healthy people across ages (dated by TCRdb to the mid-2010s). Receptor amplification or capture employed 5' RACE. TCRdb lists the instrument as Illumina HiSeq 2500. A second PCR of about 6 to 12 cycles was performed with a sample-barcoded 5' primer and a J-beta primer mix. TCRdb applied fastp at Q25 and MiXCR to the public reads, then kept only in-frame beta chains. For every CDR3 protein sequence, its rows merge into one entry that carries the most common genes and DNA. A total of over 1.5 million distinct CDR3 sequences appear in this sample, approximately 50% of them only once. The top ten constitute approximately 2.1% of the sample. The sample consisted of blood. The origin of the receptors is a woman in her 40s in good health.

The rearrangement uses TRBV9 and TRBJ2-5; 10 bases are shared with TRBD2. This CDR3 is built from 14 residues. Germline CDR1 is SGDLS and CDR2 is YYNGEE. J gave up 6 bases and V 0 bases, and 2 bases lay outside the gene matches. CDR3 in DNA: TGTGCCAGCAGCGTAGGACTAGCGGGCAAGACCCAGTACTTC. Its translation is CASSVGLAGKTQYF.

The CDR3, as DNA: TGTGCCAGCGGAGACGGGGGCGAGCAGTACTTC. It codes for CASGDGGEQYF. This chain uses TRBV6-2 or TRBV6-3 with TRBJ2-7; D possibly corresponds to TRBD2 (6 bases). The CDR3 has 11 residues. Per germline, CDR1 MNHEY and CDR2 SVGEGT. The germline V and J ends were trimmed by 8 bases and 6 bases, with 11 bases remaining between them.

Concerning this clonotype: One junction end does not reproduce the germline sequence, and a read error may be involved. The V gene is TRBV12-3 or TRBV12-4, the J gene TRBJ2-7; 11 bases are a match to TRBD2. This CDR3 is 15 amino acids long. CDR3 residues: CASSWSSGGVREQYF. CDR3 DNA sequence: TGTGCTAGCAGTTGGAGTAGCGGGGGGGTTCGTGAGCAGTACTTC.

V and J are TRBV5-1 and TRBJ2-3; TRBD2 matches 9 bases. The CDR3 extends over 16 amino acids. With V trimmed by 4 bases and J by 2 bases, 8 bases remained unmatched. Germline lookup yields CDR1 SGHRS and CDR2 YFSETQ. CDR3 DNA: TGCGCCAGCAGCAAGGAGCGGGGGGCTTTCACAGATACGCAGTATTTT. This translates into CASSKERGAFTDTQYF.

The chain has TRBV20-1 and TRBJ1-2; the match to TRBD1 covers 7 bases. This CDR3 is built from 14 residues. The germline gives CDR1 DFQATT, CDR2 SNEGSKA (reference sequence). V lost 1 base and J lost 4; bases outside the gene matches: 6. For the CDR3, the DNA is TGCAGTGCTAGAGGATGGGACAGCCCCTATGGCTACACCTTC. Residues: CSARGWDSPYGYTF.

The CDR3 sequence is CASSVGTQTLEAFF. The CDR3 DNA sequence: TGTGCCAGCAGCGTAGGGACACAAACACTTGAAGCTTTCTTT. The V gene is TRBV9, the J gene TRBJ1-1; the D gene is possibly TRBD1 (5 bases). The CDR3 extends over 14 amino acids. The V end was cut by 0 bases, the J end by 7 bases, with 13 bases between. The germline V gene has CDR1 SGDLS and CDR2 YYNGEE.

The gene calls are TRBV2 and TRBJ2-1; D is perhaps TRBD1 or TRBD2 (5 bases each). CDR3 length: 15 amino acids. The germline V and J ends were trimmed by 7 bases and 2 bases, with 15 bases remaining between them. The germline CDR1 and CDR2 sequences are SNHLY and FYNNEI. The CDR3 DNA follows: TGTGCCAGCACCAACCCCGGGACGACCTACAATGAGCAGTTCTTC. Translation gives CASTNPGTTYNEQFF.

The chain has TRBV14 and TRBJ1-4; D unclear. The germline V gene has CDR1 SGHDN and CDR2 FVKESK. Trimming removed 1 base at V and 4 bases at J, with 10 bases between. The CDR3 covers 15 residues. For the CDR3, the DNA is TGTGCCAGCAGCCAAGTCATAGGGATTAATGAAAAACTGTTTTTT. This encodes CASSQVIGINEKLFF.

The chain joins TRBV27 to TRBJ1-5; D is unresolved. V was trimmed by 1 base and J by 4 bases, leaving 5 bases between them. Germline-derived CDR1 and CDR2 are MNHEY and SMNVEV (reference sequence). This CDR3 spans 13 amino acids. This CDR3 reads CASSLYRNQPQHF. The CDR3 DNA reads TGTGCCAGCAGTTTATATAGGAATCAGCCCCAGCATTTT.

The chain uses TRBV10-3 and TRBJ2-4; TRBD2 aligns across 10 bases. The DNA matches TRBJ2-5 better at its end, which makes the J call doubtful. This CDR3 contains 14 residues. CDR1 is ENHRY and CDR2 is SYGVKD in the germline V gene. For the CDR3, the DNA is TGTGCCACCACGTCTAGCGGGGGCCAAGAGACCCAGTACTTC. Protein product: CATTSSGGQETQYF.

V usage is TRBV29-1 and J usage is TRBJ2-1; 9 bases are a match to TRBD1. Germline-derived CDR1 and CDR2 are SQVTM and ANQGSEA. The CDR3 sequence is 17 residues long. V lost 5 bases and J lost 8; bases outside the gene matches: 19. Here the CDR3 reads CSVTQPGQGRVVDEQFF. The CDR3 bases are TGCAGCGTTACCCAACCGGGACAGGGTAGGGTCGTCGATGAGCAGTTCTTC.

The genes are TRBV20-1 and TRBJ2-7, with D perhaps TRBD2 (5 bases). Germline values: CDR1 DFQATT, CDR2 SNEGSKA (reference sequence). Trimming cost V 3 bases and J 6 bases, with 18 bases left between them. The CDR3 runs to 14 residues. The CDR3 bases are TGCAGTGCTAGTGGAGGCTCCCCCTCGGGCGAGCAGTACTTC. This gives the protein CSASGGSPSGEQYF.

This clonotype was counted only a few times. The chain is built from TRBV5-1 and TRBJ2-1; 7 bases line up with TRBD2. This CDR3 has 15 amino acids. Germline lookup yields CDR1 SGHRS and CDR2 YFSETQ. J lost 5 bases, V lost 3 bases, and 8 bases had no gene match. The DNA for the CDR3 is TGCGCCAGCAGCTGGACTAGTTCGGGTAACAATGAGCAGTTCTTC. This encodes CASSWTSSGNNEQFF.

This clonotype was recorded a few times. V gene TRBV4-3 combines with J gene TRBJ2-4, with D possibly being TRBD1 or TRBD2 (5 bases each). The germline gives CDR1 LGHNA, CDR2 YSLEER. The ends were cut back, 1 base at V and 13 bases at J, with 14 bases in the middle. The CDR3 extends over 13 amino acids. The CDR3: CASSQGGVGEQYF. The CDR3 DNA reads as TGCGCCAGCAGCCAAGGAGGCGTGGGGGAGCAGTACTTC.

The CDR3, as DNA: TGTGCCAGTAGTAAGGTGCGCGGAGCGGGGGATAGTTACAATGAGCAGTTCTTC. The encoded protein is CASSKVRGAGDSYNEQFF. This rearrangement joins TRBV19 to TRBJ2-1, with 8 bases matching TRBD2. The CDR3 runs 18 residues. Germline CDR1 LNHDA, CDR2 SQIVND (reference sequence). J gave up 4 bases and V 4 bases, and 15 bases lay outside the gene matches.

This chain links TRBV25-1 with TRBJ1-6; D ambiguous. V was pared by 3 bases and J by 8 bases, with 14 bases between. CDR3 size: 15 residues. Germline loops: CDR1 MGHDK, CDR2 SYGVNS. CDR3: CASSDSGWEYSPLHF. The CDR3 DNA follows: TGTGCCAGCAGTGATTCGGGTTGGGAGTATTCACCCCTCCACTTT.

This chain links TRBV25-1 with TRBJ2-2; TRBD1 matches 8 bases. Trimming took 7 bases from V and 7 from J; bases not matched to a gene: 11. The V gene's germline CDR1 is MGHDK and CDR2 SYGVNS. The CDR3 is 15 amino acids. In DNA form, the CDR3 reads TGTGCCAGCACCGGACAGGGATCCTTTTTCGGGGAGCTGTTTTTT. Encoded protein: CASTGQGSFFGELFF.

The chain combines TRBV28 with TRBJ2-5; D not certain. CDR1 MDHEN and CDR2 SYDVKM come from the germline V gene. CDR3 length: 14 residues. Trimming pared 4 bases from V and 4 bases from J, leaving 13 bases between. Here the CDR3 DNA reads TGTGCCAGCAGTTATAAGGAGTTCGTAGAGACCCAGTACTTC. Amino acid sequence: CASSYKEFVETQYF.

This clonotype has a handful of counts. This chain connects TRBV10-3 to TRBJ1-2, with D tentatively TRBD1 (5 bases). The CDR3 is made up of 12 amino acids. Trimming shortened V by 6 bases and J by 8 bases, and 13 bases separated the two germline ends. Germline lookup yields CDR1 ENHRY and CDR2 SYGVKD. CDR3 protein: CAIRGRGVGYTF. As DNA, the CDR3 is TGTGCCATCAGGGGCCGAGGGGTCGGCTACACCTTC.

This clonotype occurred a few times. The chain employs TRBV10-3 and TRBJ2-7; unclear D gene. The CDR3 length is 14 residues. The germline V gene encodes CDR1 ENHRY and CDR2 SYGVKD. Trimming cost V 1 base and J 1 base, with 8 bases left between them. This chain's CDR3 is CAISELSSSYEQYF. CDR3 sequence (DNA): TGTGCCATCAGTGAGTTATCCTCGTCCTACGAGCAGTACTTC.

The genes are TRBV12-3 or TRBV12-4 and TRBJ2-3; 7 bases fit TRBD1. V lost 5 bases, J lost 2 bases, and 4 bases stayed unmatched. This CDR3 region has 14 residues. The CDR3 loop is CASSDRVATDTQYF. The CDR3 region has the DNA TGTGCCAGCAGTGACAGGGTGGCCACAGATACGCAGTATTTT.

This clonotype showed up just a few times. The V and J genes are TRBV20-1 and TRBJ2-3, with TRBD2 matching 12 bases. CDR1 and CDR2 (germline): DFQATT, SNEGSKA (reference sequence). The CDR3 length is 14 residues. V lost 4 bases, J lost 4 bases, and 3 bases stayed unmatched. The CDR3 loop is CSAIGLAGPDTQYF. The CDR3 bases are TGCAGTGCTATCGGACTAGCGGGGCCAGATACGCAGTATTTT.

The V gene is TRBV6-2 or TRBV6-3, the J gene TRBJ2-3; 8 nucleotides align to TRBD2. The trim removed 6 bases at V and 1 base at J, leaving 9 bases unmatched. There are 16 residues in the CDR3. Per the germline V gene, CDR1 is MNHEY and CDR2 is SVGEGT. CDR3 DNA sequence: TGTGCCAGCAGACGACCGGGACTAGGGGGCACAGATACGCAGTATTTT. This translates into CASRRPGLGGTDTQYF.

The chain employs TRBV5-1 and TRBJ2-4, with 7 positions matching TRBD1. The last part of the DNA fits TRBJ2-7 better; the J call may be wrong. The CDR3 has 15 residues. The germline V gene has CDR1 SGHRS and CDR2 YFSETQ. The CDR3 sequence is CASSKEGGAGYEQYF. In DNA, the CDR3 is TGCGCCAGCAGCAAGGAAGGGGGCGCTGGATACGAGCAGTACTTC.

The chain uses TRBV27 and TRBJ2-5, with D perhaps TRBD2 (6 bases). Trimming removed 3 bases from V and 5 bases from J, with 16 bases in between. Germline V lookup: CDR1 MNHEY, CDR2 SMNVEV (reference sequence). The CDR3 sequence is 15 residues long. In DNA form, the CDR3 reads TGTGCCAGCAGTTTGTCCGGGACTCTCGGGGAGACCCAGTACTTC. This encodes CASSLSGTLGETQYF.

This clonotype was detected a few times. The chain couples TRBV29-1 to TRBJ2-7, with D tentatively TRBD1 (6 bases). The CDR3 has 12 amino acids. Trimming stripped 4 bases from V and 4 bases from J, with 11 bases between. Per the germline V gene, CDR1 is SQVTM and CDR2 is ANQGSEA. This CDR3 reads CSVGGGPYEQYF. CDR3 nucleotides: TGCAGCGTTGGAGGGGGACCTTACGAGCAGTACTTC.

The chain has TRBV6-5 and TRBJ2-5, with TRBD2 as a possible D gene (6 bases). The J call may be faulty, since TRBJ2-7 better matches the DNA end. Germline V lookup: CDR1 MNHEY, CDR2 SVGAGI. The CDR3 covers 15 residues. CDR3 nucleotide sequence: TGTGCCAGCGCCAGGTCGGGGACTGCCGCCTACGAGCAGTACTTC. It specifies CASARSGTAAYEQYF.

This clonotype has more than one count but fewer than ten. This chain uses TRBV29-1 with TRBJ2-3; D is uncertain. Deletions cut 7 bases from V and 4 bases from J, with 15 bases between. There are 13 residues in the CDR3. From germline, CDR1 is SQVTM and CDR2 ANQGSEA. The CDR3 nucleotides are TGCAGCGCCTCTCCTGGGTCATCAGATACGCAGTATTTT. Amino acid sequence: CSASPGSSDTQYF.

This clonotype was recorded only once. V is TRBV9 and J is TRBJ2-1, with 11 bases aligning to TRBD2. The CDR3 sequence is 15 residues long. CDR1 is SGDLS, CDR2 YYNGEE, per germline. V lost 4 bases to trimming and J lost 9 bases; unmatched junction nucleotides: 9. CDR3 DNA: TGTGCCAGCAGCTACCTTAGCGGGGGGGCGGGTGAGCAGTTCTTC. As protein: CASSYLSGGAGEQFF.